This TCR beta chain was retrieved from a study of Graves' ophthalmopathy and Graves' hyperthyroidism. Study-level points and caveats: With about 87% sensitivity and approximately 80% specificity, a 13-signature model separated ophthalmopathy from stable hyperthyroidism. Ophthalmopathy progression predictions by the model showed approximately 79% specificity and about 70% sensitivity.

This clonotype appeared many times. Its antigen is undetermined. TCR beta CDR3 amplification used RNA transcripts. First-round RT-PCR employed HTBI primers, with a second-round multiplex PCR after it. TCRdb called the multiplex PCR reads again in MiXCR, with one record for every CDR3 protein. The sample lists fewer than 600,000 distinct CDR3 sequences, approximately 15% occurring once. The diagnostic workup employed clinical symptoms, serum thyroxine, TRAb, thyroid ultrasound and orbital computed tomography. The material sequenced was blood. The source is a woman aged 25-40 years with Graves' ophthalmopathy.

The CDR3 DNA reads TGTGCCAGCAGTTACTCGCCGGGTGAAGCTTTCTTT. This encodes CASSYSPGEAFF. The chain couples TRBV6-2 or TRBV6-3 to TRBJ1-1, with D uncertain. The CDR3 has 12 amino acids. The V end lost 0 bases, the J end lost 7 bases, and 6 bases lay between the germline ends. Looked up from germline, CDR1 is MNHEY and CDR2 is SVGEGT.